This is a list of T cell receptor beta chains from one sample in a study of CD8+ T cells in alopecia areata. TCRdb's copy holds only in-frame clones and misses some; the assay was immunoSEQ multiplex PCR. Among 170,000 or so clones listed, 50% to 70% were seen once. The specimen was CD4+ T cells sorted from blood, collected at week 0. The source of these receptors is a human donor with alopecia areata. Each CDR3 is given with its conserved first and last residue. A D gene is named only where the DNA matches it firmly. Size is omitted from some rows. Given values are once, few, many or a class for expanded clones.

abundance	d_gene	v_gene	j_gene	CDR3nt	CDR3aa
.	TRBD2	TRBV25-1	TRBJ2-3	TGTGCCAGCGCCGACGTAGCGGGGGGTTCTTCAGATACGCAGTATTTT	CASADVAGGSSDTQYF
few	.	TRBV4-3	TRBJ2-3	TGCGCCAGCAGCCACAAAGGGGGTCCCACAGATACGCAGTATTTT	CASSHKGGPTDTQYF
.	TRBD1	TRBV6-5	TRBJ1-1	TGTGCCAGCAGTAGCGACAGGGGGAAAGCTTTCTTT	CASSSDRGKAFF
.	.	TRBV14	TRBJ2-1	TGTGCCAGCAGCCAGTTCCGGCGGGCCAATGAGCAGTTCTTC	CASSQFRRANEQFF
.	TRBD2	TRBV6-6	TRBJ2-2	TGTGCCAGCAACTTACGGCTAGCGGGGAACACCGGGGAGCTGTTTTTT	CASNLRLAGNTGELFF
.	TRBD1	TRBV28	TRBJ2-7	TGTGCCAGCAGCACGACAGGGAATTGGAACGAGCAGTACTTC	CASSTTGNWNEQYF
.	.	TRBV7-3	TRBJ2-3	TGTGCCAGCAGCTTAAAGGACAGAGCTAGCACAGATACGCAGTATTTT	CASSLKDRASTDTQYF
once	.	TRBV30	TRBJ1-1	TGTGCCTGGGGAGCCGGGACGCGGGTAGACACTGAAGCTTTCTTT	CAWGAGTRVDTEAFF
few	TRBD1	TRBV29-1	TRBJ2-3	TGCAGCGTTACGGACAGGGCGGTAGGTCGAACGCAGTATTTT	CSVTDRAVGRTQYF
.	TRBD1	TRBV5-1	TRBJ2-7	TGCGCCAGCAGGCGGACAGGGAGGAGCTCCTACGAGCAGTACTTC	CASRRTGRSSYEQYF
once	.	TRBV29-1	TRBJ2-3	TGCAGCGTTGGAGGGAGAAGCACAGATACGCAGTATTTT	CSVGGRSTDTQYF
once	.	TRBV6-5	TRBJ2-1	TGTGCCAGCAGTTACTTGGGTGGCGGGAACAATGAGCAGTTCTTC	CASSYLGGGNNEQFF
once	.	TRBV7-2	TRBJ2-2	TGTGCCAGCAGCGTCCGAGCGAACACCGGGGAGCTGTTTTTT	CASSVRANTGELFF
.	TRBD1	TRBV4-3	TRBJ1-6	TGCGCCAGCAGATTGACAGGGGTTGAGACACCCCTCCACTTT	CASRLTGVETPLHF
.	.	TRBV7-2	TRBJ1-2	TGTGCCAGCAGCCCCGGAGCGCGTAACTCTCGGGGCTATGGCTACACCTTC	CASSPGARNSRGYGYTF
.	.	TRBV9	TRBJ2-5	TGTGCCAGCAGCGTAGATACAGGCCAAGAGACCCAGTACTTC	CASSVDTGQETQYF
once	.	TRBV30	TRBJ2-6	TGTGCCTGGAGTGTACGGACACCGGGGGCCAACGTCCTGACTTTC	CAWSVRTPGANVLTF
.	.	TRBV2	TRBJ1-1	TGTGCCAGCAGCGGCAACAGTAACACTGAAGCTTTCTTT	CASSGNSNTEAFF
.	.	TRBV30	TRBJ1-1	TGTGCCTGGAGTCGCATGGACACTGAAGCTTTCTTT	CAWSRMDTEAFF
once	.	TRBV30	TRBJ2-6	TGTGCCTGGAGTACTTTTGGGGCGTCAGGGGCCAACGTCCTGACTTTC	CAWSTFGASGANVLTF
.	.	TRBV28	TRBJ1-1	TGTGCCAGCACTGTTCATCAGGGCGGTCCCCCTGAAGCTTTCTTT	CASTVHQGGPPEAFF
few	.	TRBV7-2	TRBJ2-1	TGTGCCAGCAGCCCTGCGGGGCCCAATGAGCAGTTCTTC	CASSPAGPNEQFF